The present entry profiles one TCR beta chain with its context. The antigen is undetermined. MiXCR, applied by TCRdb to the 5' RACE reads, yields one record per CDR3 protein. The sample lists hundreds of thousands of distinct CDR3 sequences; approximately 13% were seen once. The data were taken from a study of T cells after yellow fever vaccination. Whole-study findings and limits: Researchers report a weaker secondary response that nonetheless peaked faster, day 5 versus 15. Among primary-vaccination clones, most reappeared after the booster, at roughly 95% for CD4 and more than 85% for CD8.

The V end lost 8 bases, the J end lost 1 base, and 14 bases lay between the germline ends. Per germline, CDR1 MDHEN and CDR2 SYDVKM. CDR3 length equals 14 residues. This material consisted of PBMCs, taken on the day of the yellow fever booster vaccination. The sequence was collected from a man aged 25 to 40 who received the YFV17D yellow fever vaccine. This chain uses TRBV28 with TRBJ1-1, with D possibly matching TRBD1 (5 bases). CDR3 in amino acids: CASGTRRRNTEAFF. The CDR3 coding sequence is TGTGCCAGCGGGACCCGACGGAGGAACACTGAAGCTTTCTTT.